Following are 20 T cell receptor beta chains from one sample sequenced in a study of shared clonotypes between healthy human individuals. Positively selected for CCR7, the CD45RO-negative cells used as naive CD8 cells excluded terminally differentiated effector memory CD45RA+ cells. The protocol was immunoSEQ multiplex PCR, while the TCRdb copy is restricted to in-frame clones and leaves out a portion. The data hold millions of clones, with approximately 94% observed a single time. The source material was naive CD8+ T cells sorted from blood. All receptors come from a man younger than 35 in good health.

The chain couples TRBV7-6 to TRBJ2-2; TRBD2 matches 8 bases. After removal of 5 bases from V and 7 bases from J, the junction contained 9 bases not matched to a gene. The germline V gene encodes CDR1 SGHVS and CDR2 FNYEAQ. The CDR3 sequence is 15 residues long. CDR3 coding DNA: TGTGCCAGCAGCACCAGGACTAGCTTAGGCGGGGAGCTGTTTTTT. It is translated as CASSTRTSLGGELFF.

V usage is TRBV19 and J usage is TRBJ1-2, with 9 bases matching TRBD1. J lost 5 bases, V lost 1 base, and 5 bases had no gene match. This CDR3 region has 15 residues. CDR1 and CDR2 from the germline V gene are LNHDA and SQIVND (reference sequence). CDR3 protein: CASSIVIGQGYGYTF. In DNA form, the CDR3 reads TGTGCCAGTAGTATAGTGATCGGACAGGGGTATGGCTACACCTTC.

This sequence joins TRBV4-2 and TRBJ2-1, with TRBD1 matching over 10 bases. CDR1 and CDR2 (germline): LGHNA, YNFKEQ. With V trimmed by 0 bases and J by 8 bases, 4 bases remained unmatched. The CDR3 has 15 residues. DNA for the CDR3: TGTGCCAGCAGCCAAGATCGACAGGGGGCCGATGAGCAGTTCTTC. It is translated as CASSQDRQGADEQFF.

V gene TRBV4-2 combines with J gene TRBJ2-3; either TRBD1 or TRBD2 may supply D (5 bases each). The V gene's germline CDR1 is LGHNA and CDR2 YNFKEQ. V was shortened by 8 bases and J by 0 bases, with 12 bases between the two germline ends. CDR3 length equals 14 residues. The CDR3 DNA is TGTGCCAGCTCGATGGGGACCAGCACAGATACGCAGTATTTT. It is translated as CASSMGTSTDTQYF.

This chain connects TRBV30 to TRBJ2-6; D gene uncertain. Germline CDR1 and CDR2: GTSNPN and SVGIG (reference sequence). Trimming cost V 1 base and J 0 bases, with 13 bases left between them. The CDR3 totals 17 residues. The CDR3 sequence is CAWSDPDRSSGANVLTF. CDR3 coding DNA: TGTGCCTGGAGTGACCCGGACCGGAGCTCTGGGGCCAACGTCCTGACTTTC.

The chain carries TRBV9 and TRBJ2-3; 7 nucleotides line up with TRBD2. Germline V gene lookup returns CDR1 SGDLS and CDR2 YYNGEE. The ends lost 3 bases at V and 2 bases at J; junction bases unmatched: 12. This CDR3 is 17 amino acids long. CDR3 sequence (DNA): TGTGCCAGCAGCGAGAATCCTAGCGGAGGACTCACAGATACGCAGTATTTT. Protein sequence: CASSENPSGGLTDTQYF.

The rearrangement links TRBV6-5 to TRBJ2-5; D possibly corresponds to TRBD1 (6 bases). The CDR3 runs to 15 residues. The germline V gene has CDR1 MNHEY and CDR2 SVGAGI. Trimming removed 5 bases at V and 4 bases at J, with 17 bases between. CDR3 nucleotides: TGTGCCAGCAGTACTGGGACATCCGAAATAGAGACCCAGTACTTC. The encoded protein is CASSTGTSEIETQYF.

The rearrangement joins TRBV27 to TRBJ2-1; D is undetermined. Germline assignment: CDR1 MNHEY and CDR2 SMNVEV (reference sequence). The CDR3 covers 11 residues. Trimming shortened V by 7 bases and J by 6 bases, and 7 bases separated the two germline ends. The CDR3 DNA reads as TGTGCCAGCATGACCGCCAATGAGCAGTTCTTC. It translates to CASMTANEQFF.

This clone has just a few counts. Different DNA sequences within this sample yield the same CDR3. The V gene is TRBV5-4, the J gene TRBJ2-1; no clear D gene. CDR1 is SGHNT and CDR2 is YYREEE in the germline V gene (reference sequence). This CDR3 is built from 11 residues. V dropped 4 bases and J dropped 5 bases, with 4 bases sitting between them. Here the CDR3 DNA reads TGTGCCAGCAGCCTGGACAATGAGCAGTTCTTC. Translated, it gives CASSLDNEQFF.

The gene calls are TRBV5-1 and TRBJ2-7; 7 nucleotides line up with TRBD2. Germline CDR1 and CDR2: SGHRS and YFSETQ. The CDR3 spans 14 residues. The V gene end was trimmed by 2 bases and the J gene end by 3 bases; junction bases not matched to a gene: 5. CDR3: CASSLATSDYEQYF. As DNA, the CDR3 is TGCGCCAGCAGCTTAGCTACTAGCGACTACGAGCAGTACTTC.

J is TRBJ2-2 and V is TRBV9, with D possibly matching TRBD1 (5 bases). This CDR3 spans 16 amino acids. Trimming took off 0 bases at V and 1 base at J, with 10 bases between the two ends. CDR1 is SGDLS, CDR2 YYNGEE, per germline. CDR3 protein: CASSVEYRLNTGELFF. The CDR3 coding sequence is TGTGCCAGCAGCGTAGAGTACAGGTTGAACACCGGGGAGCTGTTTTTT.

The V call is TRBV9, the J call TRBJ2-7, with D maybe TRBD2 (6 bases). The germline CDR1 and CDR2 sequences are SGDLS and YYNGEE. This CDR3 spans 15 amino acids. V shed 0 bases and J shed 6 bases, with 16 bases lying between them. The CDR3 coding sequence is TGTGCCAGCAGCGTAGGGGAAACTAGCCGGCTCGAGCAGTACTTC. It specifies CASSVGETSRLEQYF.

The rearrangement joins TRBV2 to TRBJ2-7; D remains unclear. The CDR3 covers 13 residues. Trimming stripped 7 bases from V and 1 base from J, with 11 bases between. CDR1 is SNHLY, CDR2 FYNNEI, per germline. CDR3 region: CASKTGPSYEQYF. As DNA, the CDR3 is TGTGCCAGCAAGACTGGACCTTCCTACGAGCAGTACTTC.

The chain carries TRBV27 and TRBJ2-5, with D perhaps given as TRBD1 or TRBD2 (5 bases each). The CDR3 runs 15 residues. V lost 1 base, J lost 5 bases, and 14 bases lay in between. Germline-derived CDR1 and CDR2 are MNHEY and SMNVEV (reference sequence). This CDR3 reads CASSLWSGLTETQYF. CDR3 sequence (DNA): TGTGCCAGCAGTTTATGGTCGGGGCTGACGGAGACCCAGTACTTC.

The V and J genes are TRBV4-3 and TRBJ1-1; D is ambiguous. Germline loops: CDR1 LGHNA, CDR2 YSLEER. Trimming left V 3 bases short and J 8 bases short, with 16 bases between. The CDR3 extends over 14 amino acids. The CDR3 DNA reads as TGCGCCAGCAGCCATGAGACAACATACGGGGAAGCTTTCTTT. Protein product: CASSHETTYGEAFF.

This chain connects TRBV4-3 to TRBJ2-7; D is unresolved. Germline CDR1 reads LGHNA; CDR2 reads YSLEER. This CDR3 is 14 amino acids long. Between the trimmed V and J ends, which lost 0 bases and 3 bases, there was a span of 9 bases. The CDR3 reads CASSQDIPSYEQYF. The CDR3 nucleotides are TGCGCCAGCAGCCAAGATATTCCCAGCTACGAGCAGTACTTC.

The CDR3, as DNA: TGTGCCTTGGCAGATGTATCCTACGAGCAGTACTTC. Protein product: CALADVSYEQYF. This chain connects TRBV30 to TRBJ2-7; the D is unclear. Germline assignment: CDR1 GTSNPN and CDR2 SVGIG (reference sequence). The CDR3 is made up of 12 amino acids. Trimming took off 7 bases at V and 1 base at J, with 11 bases between the two ends.

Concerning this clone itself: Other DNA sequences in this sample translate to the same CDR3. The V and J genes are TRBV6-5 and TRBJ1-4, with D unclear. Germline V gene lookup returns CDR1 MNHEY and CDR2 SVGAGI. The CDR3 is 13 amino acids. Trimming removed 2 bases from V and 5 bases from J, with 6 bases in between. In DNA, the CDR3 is TGTGCCAGCAGTTACGTGCTAAATGAAAAACTGTTTTTT. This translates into CASSYVLNEKLFF.

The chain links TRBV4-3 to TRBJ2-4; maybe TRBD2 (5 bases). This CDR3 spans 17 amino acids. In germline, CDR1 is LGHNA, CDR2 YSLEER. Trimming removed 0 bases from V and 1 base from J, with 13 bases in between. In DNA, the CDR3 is TGCGCCAGCAGCCAAGATCGGGTTGGGGAGGCCAAAAACATTCAGTACTTC. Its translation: CASSQDRVGEAKNIQYF.

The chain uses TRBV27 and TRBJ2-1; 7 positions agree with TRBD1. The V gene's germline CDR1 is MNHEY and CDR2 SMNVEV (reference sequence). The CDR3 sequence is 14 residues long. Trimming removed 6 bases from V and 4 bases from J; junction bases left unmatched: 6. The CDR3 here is CASREPGQYNEQFF. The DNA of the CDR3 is TGTGCCAGCAGGGAACCGGGACAGTACAATGAGCAGTTCTTC.